Following are 25 T cell receptor beta chains from one sample sequenced in a study of blood T cell repertoires in COVID-19 (dated by TCRdb to 2018 to 2021). Receptor amplification or capture employed the immunoSEQ multiplex PCR assay. This immuneACCESS table, as held by TCRdb, lists in-frame sequences with V and J called but not all clones. Of the missing ones, under half trace to an unresolved V gene in checked studies; the others have no known cause. Recorded for this sample are under 45,000 clones; more than 75% of them occurred a single time. Together, the top ten hold around a quarter of the sample. Sequencing used peripheral blood. The receptors shown here come from a man older than 75 with acute or convalescent COVID-19.

The sample holds a few counts of this clone. This rearrangement joins TRBV14 to TRBJ2-1, with TRBD2 identical over 10 bases. V dropped 0 bases and J dropped 0; count of bases not matched to a gene: 8. The CDR3 spans 19 residues. CDR1 is SGHDN and CDR2 is FVKESK in the germline V gene. The chain's CDR3 is CASSQDPSGRFVSYNEQFF. The CDR3 nucleotides are TGTGCCAGCAGCCAAGATCCTAGCGGGAGATTTGTCTCCTACAATGAGCAGTTCTTC.

The chain has TRBV24-1 and TRBJ2-7, with 9 bases matching TRBD1. The germline V gene encodes CDR1 KGHDR and CDR2 SFDVKD. This CDR3 contains 14 residues. V shed 4 bases, J shed 5 bases, and the junction held 5 bases outside the gene matches. The CDR3 DNA follows: TGTGCCACCAGTGAACAGGGGGCCGCCGACGAGCAGTACTTC. The encoded protein is CATSEQGAADEQYF.

Details on this clone: Other DNA sequences within the sample encode an identical CDR3. V is TRBV6-5 and J is TRBJ1-2; TRBD1 might be the D (6 bases). From germline, CDR1 is MNHEY and CDR2 SVGAGI. The ends were cut back, 2 bases at V and 2 bases at J, with 6 bases in the middle. CDR3 length: 13 residues. The CDR3 DNA reads TGTGCCAGCAGTTACGACAGGAACTATGGCTACACCTTC. Translating it yields CASSYDRNYGYTF.

This clone was picked up a small number of times. V is TRBV3-1 (or the pseudogene TRBV3-2) and J is TRBJ1-1, with 8 bases fitting TRBD1. Germline-derived CDR1 and CDR2 are LGHDT and YNNKEL (reference sequence). The CDR3 covers 20 residues. The J segment lost 8 bases and the V segment lost 3 bases, leaving 26 bases of the junction unmatched. The CDR3: CASSQPPTHDRGPIIREAFF. For the CDR3, the DNA is TGTGCCAGCAGCCAGCCCCCGACCCACGACAGGGGCCCCATTATCCGAGAAGCTTTCTTT.

CDR3 residues: CASSFNSYNEQFF. In nucleotides, the CDR3 is TGTGCCAGCAGCTTTAACAGTTACAATGAGCAGTTCTTC. V usage is TRBV7-3 and J usage is TRBJ2-1; D remains ambiguous. Germline-derived CDR1 and CDR2 are SGHTA and FQGTGA. Deletions cut 3 bases from V and 4 bases from J, with 7 bases between. The CDR3 contains 13 residues.

The chain couples TRBV3-1 (or the pseudogene TRBV3-2) to TRBJ1-3; 10 nucleotides match TRBD1. The length of the CDR3 is 14 residues. After removal of 4 bases from V and 5 bases from J, the junction contained 2 bases not matched to a gene. Germline V gene data show CDR1 as LGHDT and CDR2 as YNNKEL (reference sequence). Here the CDR3 reads CASSRTGGRNTIYF. CDR3 in DNA: TGTGCCAGCAGCCGGACAGGGGGGAGAAACACCATATATTTT.

This clone was counted only a few times. This chain uses TRBV7-6 with TRBJ2-2, with D possibly TRBD2 on 6 matching bases. Germline CDR1 is SGHVS and CDR2 is FNYEAQ. The V gene lost 5 bases and the J gene lost 6 bases, with 7 bases spanning the gap. The CDR3 sequence is 12 residues long. Written as DNA, the CDR3 is TGTGCCAGCAGCCCGGGGGCCGGGGAGCTGTTTTTT. This encodes CASSPGAGELFF.

This CDR3 reads CASSANQGSTNEKLFF. For the CDR3, the DNA is TGTGCCAGCAGCGCCAATCAGGGTTCAACTAATGAAAAACTGTTTTTT. V and J are TRBV9 and TRBJ1-4; D may be TRBD1 (5 bases). Trimming cost V 3 bases and J 0 bases, with 12 bases left between them. In germline, CDR1 is SGDLS, CDR2 YYNGEE. The CDR3 runs to 16 residues. Full variable domain (rest looked up from reference TRBV9 and TRBJ1-4): DSGVTQTPKHLITATGQRVTLRCSPRSGDLSVYWYQQSLDQGLQFLIQYYNGEERAKGNILERFSAQQFPDLHSELNLSSLELGDSALYFCASSANQGSTNEKLFFGSGTQLSVL.

This clone was counted a single time. V is TRBV29-1 and J is TRBJ1-4; 8 bases are a match to TRBD1. The V segment lost 2 bases and the J segment 7 bases; nucleotides outside the gene matches: 6. The CDR3 extends over 14 amino acids. Germline values: CDR1 SQVTM, CDR2 ANQGSEA. The CDR3 here is CSVERPGGAEKLFF. The CDR3 nucleotides read TGCAGCGTTGAAAGGCCAGGGGGCGCTGAAAAACTGTTTTTT.

V and J are TRBV9 and TRBJ2-7, with 10 bases lining up with TRBD2. J lost 2 bases, V lost 5 bases, and 10 bases had no gene match. Germline CDR1 is SGDLS and CDR2 is YYNGEE. The CDR3 is 16 amino acids. For the CDR3, the DNA is TGTGCCAGCAGTGCTGCGGGACTAGCGAAACCCTACGAGCAGTACTTC. As protein: CASSAAGLAKPYEQYF.

To note about this clone: Germline is not matched at one junction end, which may reflect a read error. The sample holds other DNA sequences that translate to the same CDR3. The CDR3 DNA reads as TGTGCCAGTAGTATTGCGGTAAACCTGAACACTGAAGCCTTCTTT. It codes for CASSIAVNLNTEAFF. V and J are TRBV19 and TRBJ1-1; D gene ambiguous. The CDR3 is 15 residues long. Germline V lookup: CDR1 LNHDA, CDR2 SQIVND (reference sequence).

This chain links TRBV5-1 with TRBJ2-1, with 7 bases fitting TRBD1. Per germline, CDR1 SGHRS and CDR2 YFSETQ. The CDR3 consists of 15 residues. The V segment lost 4 bases and the J segment 0 bases; nucleotides outside the gene matches: 4. In DNA form, the CDR3 reads TGCGCCAGCAGCCCACGGGACAGCTCCTACAATGAGCAGTTCTTC. Its translation: CASSPRDSSYNEQFF. Filled out from reference TRBV5-1 and TRBJ2-1, the complete variable domain reads KAGVTQTPRYLIKTRGQQVTLSCSPISGHRSVSWYQQTPGQGLQFLFEYFSETQRNKGNFPGRFSGRQFSNSRSEMNVSTLELGDSALYLCASSPRDSSYNEQFFGPGTRLTVL.

This rearrangement joins TRBV5-4 to TRBJ1-2, with TRBD1 as a possible D gene (6 bases). The CDR3 runs 16 residues. Germline CDR1 SGHNT, CDR2 YYREEE (reference sequence). Trimming stripped 3 bases from V and 2 bases from J, with 17 bases between. The CDR3 DNA reads as TGTGCCAGCAGCTGGGGGCGGCACCGACTGAACTATGGCTACACCTTC. Encoded protein: CASSWGRHRLNYGYTF. The full variable domain, rest sourced from reference TRBV5-4 and TRBJ1-2, is ETGVTQSPTHLIKTRGQQVTLRCSSQSGHNTVSWYQQALGQGPQFIFQYYREEENGRGNFPPRFSGLQFPNYSSELNVNALELDDSALYLCASSWGRHRLNYGYTFGSGTRLTVV.

This sequence joins TRBV30 and TRBJ1-5; the match to TRBD1 covers 9 bases. The V gene end was trimmed by 2 bases and the J gene end by 4 bases; junction bases not matched to a gene: 6. In germline, CDR1 is GTSNPN, CDR2 SVGIG (reference sequence). The CDR3 totals 15 residues. In DNA form, the CDR3 reads TGTGCCTGGAGTTTCGCCGGGACAGGGAATCAGCCCCAGCATTTT. This translates into CAWSFAGTGNQPQHF.

This clone is medium-sized. The V gene is TRBV10-1, the J gene TRBJ2-3, with D perhaps TRBD1 (5 bases). The length of the CDR3 is 16 residues. Germline CDR1 WNHNN, CDR2 SYGVQD (reference sequence). V was clipped by 5 bases and J by 4 bases, with 19 bases between them. CDR3 DNA: TGCGCCAGCAGTAACCTGGACATCTCCACCTCAGATACGCAGTATTTT. Its protein product is CASSNLDISTSDTQYF.

The chain has TRBV28 and TRBJ2-3; 8 positions match TRBD1. With 8 bases clipped from V and 5 bases from J, the junction kept 6 bases outside the gene matches. CDR1 is MDHEN, CDR2 SYDVKM, per germline. CDR3 length: 13 residues. CDR3 protein: CASAGGLGDTQYF. Here the CDR3 DNA reads TGTGCCAGCGCAGGGGGCTTGGGAGATACGCAGTATTTT. The full variable domain, completed using reference TRBV28 and TRBJ2-3, is DVKVTQSSRYLVKRTGEKVFLECVQDMDHENMFWYRQDPGLGLRLIYFSYDVKMKEKGDIPEGYSVSREKKERFSLILESASTNQTSMYLCASAGGLGDTQYFGPGTRLTVL.

As regards this clone: This specimen includes other DNA sequences encoding the same CDR3. Here the CDR3 reads CASSSRTGELFF. In DNA, the CDR3 is TGTGCCAGCAGTTCGCGGACCGGGGAGCTGTTTTTT. V and J are TRBV6-5 and TRBJ2-2; D is unclear. The V and J ends lost 4 bases and 5 bases respectively, with 5 bases between them. This CDR3 is 12 amino acids long. The germline gives CDR1 MNHEY, CDR2 SVGAGI.

The chain recombines TRBV5-6 with TRBJ2-3, with D unresolved. This CDR3 is built from 14 residues. Per the germline V gene, CDR1 is SGHDT and CDR2 is YYEEEE. The V and J ends lost 5 bases and 0 bases respectively, with 10 bases between them. The CDR3 loop is CASRRLDSTDTQYF. Here the CDR3 DNA reads TGTGCCAGCAGGAGACTGGATAGCACAGATACGCAGTATTTT.

The J gene is TRBJ1-2, the V gene TRBV11-3, with D possibly being TRBD1 (6 bases). The CDR3 extends over 18 amino acids. V gave up 3 bases and J gave up 4 bases, with 24 bases separating them. Germline CDR1 reads SGHNT; CDR2 reads YENEEA. The CDR3, as DNA: TGTGCCAGCAGCTTGCAAGCTCCCTCTCCCGGGACACCCTATGGCTACACCTTC. Translated: CASSLQAPSPGTPYGYTF.

The chain employs TRBV19 and TRBJ1-5; possible D gene TRBD1, 6 bases. Germline V gene data show CDR1 as LNHDA and CDR2 as SQIVND (reference sequence). Trimming shortened V by 1 base and J by 0 bases, and 10 bases separated the two germline ends. The CDR3 runs to 16 residues. CDR3 in amino acids: CASSIAGGGSNQPQHF. As DNA, the CDR3 is TGTGCCAGTAGTATAGCGGGAGGGGGTAGCAATCAGCCCCAGCATTTT.

This chain connects TRBV15 to TRBJ2-4; no clear D gene. Germline CDR1 and CDR2: LNHNV and YYDKDF (reference sequence). The CDR3 totals 14 residues. Trimming removed 0 bases from V and 8 bases from J, with 11 bases in between. The CDR3 reads CATSRDRHYDIQYF. DNA for the CDR3: TGTGCCACCAGCAGAGACCGTCACTATGACATTCAGTACTTC.

The rearrangement links TRBV7-2 to TRBJ2-1; TRBD2 matches 7 bases. CDR1 SGHTA and CDR2 FQGNSA come from the germline V gene. This CDR3 has 15 residues. V shed 4 bases and J 5 bases; nucleotides not matched to a gene: 8. Written as DNA, the CDR3 is TGTGCCAGCAGCTCCACCGGGACTAATAACAATGAGCAGTTCTTC. Translated, it gives CASSSTGTNNNEQFF.

The chain recombines TRBV9 with TRBJ2-5, with D possibly TRBD2 on 6 matching bases. The CDR3 has 13 residues. The ends were cut back, 6 bases at V and 1 base at J, with 10 bases in the middle. CDR1 SGDLS and CDR2 YYNGEE come from the germline V gene. The CDR3 DNA is TGTGCCAGCACCCCAGCGGGCCAAGAGACCCAGTACTTC. It yields the protein CASTPAGQETQYF. The full variable domain, its missing parts supplied by reference TRBV9 and TRBJ2-5, is DSGVTQTPKHLITATGQRVTLRCSPRSGDLSVYWYQQSLDQGLQFLIQYYNGEERAKGNILERFSAQQFPDLHSELNLSSLELGDSALYFCASTPAGQETQYFGPGTRLLVL.

This clone was seen only once. V and J are TRBV6-6 and TRBJ2-1; 8 nucleotides agree with TRBD2. The V gene end was trimmed by 10 bases and the J gene end by 0 bases; junction bases not matched to a gene: 5. The germline V gene has CDR1 MNHNY and CDR2 SVGAGI (reference sequence). This CDR3 region has 14 residues. Here the CDR3 reads CATTGTSSYNEQFF. Written as DNA, the CDR3 is TGTGCCACCACCGGGACTAGCTCCTACAATGAGCAGTTCTTC.

This chain joins TRBV28 and TRBJ1-2, with 9 bases aligning to TRBD1. This CDR3 is 14 amino acids long. Per the germline V gene, CDR1 is MDHEN and CDR2 is SYDVKM. The ends lost 10 bases at V and 6 bases at J; junction bases unmatched: 12. The CDR3 is CATIPGQGTHGYTF. The CDR3 region has the DNA TGTGCCACCATACCGGGACAGGGAACCCATGGCTACACCTTC.